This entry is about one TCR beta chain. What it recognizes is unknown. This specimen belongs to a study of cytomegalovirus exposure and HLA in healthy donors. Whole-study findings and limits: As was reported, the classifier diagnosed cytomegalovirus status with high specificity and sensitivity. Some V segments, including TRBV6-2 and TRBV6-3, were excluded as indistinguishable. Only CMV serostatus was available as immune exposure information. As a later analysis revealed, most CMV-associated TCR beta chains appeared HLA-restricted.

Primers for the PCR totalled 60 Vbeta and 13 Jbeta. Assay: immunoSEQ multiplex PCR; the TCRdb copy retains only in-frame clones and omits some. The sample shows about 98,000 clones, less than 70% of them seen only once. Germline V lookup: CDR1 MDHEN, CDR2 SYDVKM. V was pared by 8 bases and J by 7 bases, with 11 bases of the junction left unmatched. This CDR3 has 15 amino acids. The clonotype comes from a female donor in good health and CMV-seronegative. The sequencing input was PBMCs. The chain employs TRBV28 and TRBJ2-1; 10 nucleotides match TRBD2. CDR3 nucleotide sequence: TGTGCCAGCTCTTTCCTAGCGGGAGAGGGGAATGAGCAGTTCTTC. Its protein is CASSFLAGEGNEQFF.